This T cell receptor beta chain was identified during a study of T cells after yellow fever vaccination. This clonotype was seen repeatedly, ten times or more. Its antigen is not identified. By 5'RACE template switching, TCR cDNA was produced, with a universal primer site and UMIs added in the process. From the 5' RACE reads, TCRdb called clonotypes with MiXCR, one entry per CDR3 protein. The sample holds roughly 160,000 distinct CDR3 sequences; around 9.7% are singletons and the top ten take around 33%. Study-level findings and limits: Clones from primary vaccination mostly reappeared after the booster (around 96% CD4, less than 90% CD8). Relatively few clonotypes were ones that appeared in both CD4 and CD8 compartments.

Germline CDR1 ENHRY, CDR2 SYGVKD. The trim removed 3 bases at V and 6 bases at J, leaving 9 bases unmatched. This CDR3 region has 16 residues. The TCR originated in a man between 18 and 29 years old who received the YFV17D yellow fever vaccine. J is TRBJ2-1 and V is TRBV10-3; 9 bases map to TRBD1. The specimen was CD8+ T cells sorted from PBMCs, collected 45 days after the yellow fever booster vaccination. In DNA form, the CDR3 reads TGTGCCATCAGTGACCCGGGGACAGGGAACGCCAATGAGCAGTTCTTC. This translates into CAISDPGTGNANEQFF.